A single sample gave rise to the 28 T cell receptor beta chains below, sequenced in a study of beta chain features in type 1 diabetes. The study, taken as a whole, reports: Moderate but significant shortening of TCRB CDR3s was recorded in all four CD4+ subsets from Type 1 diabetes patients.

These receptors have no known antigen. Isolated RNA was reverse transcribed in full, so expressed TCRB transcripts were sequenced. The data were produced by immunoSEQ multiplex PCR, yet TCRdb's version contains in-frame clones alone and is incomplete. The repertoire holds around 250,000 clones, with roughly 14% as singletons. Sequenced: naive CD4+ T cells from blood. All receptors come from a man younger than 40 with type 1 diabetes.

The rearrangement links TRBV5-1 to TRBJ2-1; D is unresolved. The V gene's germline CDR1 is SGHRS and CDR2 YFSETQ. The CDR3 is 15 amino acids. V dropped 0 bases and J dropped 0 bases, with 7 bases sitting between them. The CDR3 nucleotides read TGCGCCAGCAGCTTGGACGGTGACTCCTACAATGAGCAGTTCTTC. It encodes CASSLDGDSYNEQFF.

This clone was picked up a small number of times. The CDR3 spells CASSIPSGGASGTQYF. The CDR3, as DNA: TGTGCCAGTAGTATCCCTAGCGGGGGTGCGTCTGGTACGCAGTATTTT. The chain has TRBV19 and TRBJ2-3, with 10 bases that match TRBD2. Germline CDR1 and CDR2: LNHDA and SQIVND (reference sequence). The CDR3 has 16 residues. V shed 3 bases and J 8 bases; nucleotides not matched to a gene: 11.

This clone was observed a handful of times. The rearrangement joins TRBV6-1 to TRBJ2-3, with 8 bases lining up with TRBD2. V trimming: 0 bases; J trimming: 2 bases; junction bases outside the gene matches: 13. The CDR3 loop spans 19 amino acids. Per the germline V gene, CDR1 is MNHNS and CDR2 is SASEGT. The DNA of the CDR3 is TGTGCCAGCAGTGAAGCGCCGACTGCGAGCGGGGGACCCACAGATACGCAGTATTTT. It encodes CASSEAPTASGGPTDTQYF.

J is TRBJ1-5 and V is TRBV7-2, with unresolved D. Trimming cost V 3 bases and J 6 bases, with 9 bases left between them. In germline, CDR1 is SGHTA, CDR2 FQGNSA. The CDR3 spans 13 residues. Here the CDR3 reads CASSLEPGQPQHF. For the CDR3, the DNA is TGTGCCAGCAGCTTGGAACCGGGTCAGCCCCAGCATTTT. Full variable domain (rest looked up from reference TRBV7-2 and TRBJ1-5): GAGVSQSPSNKVTEKGKDVELRCDPISGHTALYWYRQSLGQGLEFLIYFQGNSAPDKSGLPSDRFSAERTGGSVSTLTIQRTQQEDSAVYLCASSLEPGQPQHFGDGTRLSIL.

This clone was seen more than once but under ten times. The CDR3 DNA follows: TGTGCCAGCAGTTACGGACAGACGAACACTGAAGCTTTCTTT. Translating gives CASSYGQTNTEAFF. The rearrangement links TRBV6-6 to TRBJ1-1, with D tentatively TRBD1 (6 bases). With 2 bases removed from V and 1 base from J, the gap between germline ends came to 8 bases. This CDR3 contains 14 residues. Germline values: CDR1 MNHNY, CDR2 SVGAGI (reference sequence).

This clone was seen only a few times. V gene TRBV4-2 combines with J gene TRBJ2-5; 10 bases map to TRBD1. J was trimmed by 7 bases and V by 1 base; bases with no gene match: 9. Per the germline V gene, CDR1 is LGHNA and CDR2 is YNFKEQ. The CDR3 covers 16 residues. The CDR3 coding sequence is TGTGCCAGCAGCCAAGCGACAGGGGGCGGGGAAGGGACCCAGTACTTC. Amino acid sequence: CASSQATGGGEGTQYF.

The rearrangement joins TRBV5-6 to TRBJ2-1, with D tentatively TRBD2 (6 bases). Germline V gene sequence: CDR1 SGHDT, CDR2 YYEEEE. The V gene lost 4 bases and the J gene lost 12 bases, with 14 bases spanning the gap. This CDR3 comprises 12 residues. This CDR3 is CASSATPGGQFF. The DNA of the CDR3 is TGTGCCAGCAGCGCAACGCCCGGGGGGCAGTTCTTC.

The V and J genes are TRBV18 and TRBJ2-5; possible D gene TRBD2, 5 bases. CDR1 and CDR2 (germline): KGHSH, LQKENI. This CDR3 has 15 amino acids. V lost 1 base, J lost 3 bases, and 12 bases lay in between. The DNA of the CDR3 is TGTGCCAGCTCACCACGAGTGGACTCCAAAGAGACCCAGTACTTC. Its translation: CASSPRVDSKETQYF.

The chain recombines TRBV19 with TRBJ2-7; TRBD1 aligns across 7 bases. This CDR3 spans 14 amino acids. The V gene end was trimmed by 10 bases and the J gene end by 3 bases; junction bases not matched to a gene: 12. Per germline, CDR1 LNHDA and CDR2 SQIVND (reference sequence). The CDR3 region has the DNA TGTGCCACGAGAACCGGGACAGATTACTACGAGCAGTACTTC. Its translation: CATRTGTDYYEQYF. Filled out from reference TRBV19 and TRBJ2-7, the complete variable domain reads DGGITQSPKYLFRKEGQNVTLSCEQNLNHDAMYWYRQDPGQGLRLIYYSQIVNDFQKGDIAEGYSVSREKKESFPLTVTSAQKNPTAFYLCATRTGTDYYEQYFGPGTRLTVT.

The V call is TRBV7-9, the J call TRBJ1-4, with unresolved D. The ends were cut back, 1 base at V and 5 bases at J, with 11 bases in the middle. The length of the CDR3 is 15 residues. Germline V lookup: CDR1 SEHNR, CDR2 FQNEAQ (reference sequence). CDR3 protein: CASSLDIAGNEKLFF. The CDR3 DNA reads TGTGCCAGCAGCTTAGATATTGCGGGGAATGAAAAACTGTTTTTT.

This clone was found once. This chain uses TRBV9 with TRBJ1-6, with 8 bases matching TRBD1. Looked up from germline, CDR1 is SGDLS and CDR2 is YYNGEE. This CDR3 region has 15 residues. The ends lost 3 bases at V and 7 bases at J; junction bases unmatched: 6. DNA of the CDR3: TGTGCCAGCAGCGCCGACAGGGGTGACAATTCACCCCTCCACTTT. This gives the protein CASSADRGDNSPLHF.

For the CDR3, the DNA is TGTGCCAGCAGCAAAACGCGGGACAGTAATCAAGAGACCCAGTACTTC. Protein sequence: CASSKTRDSNQETQYF. The chain carries TRBV21-1 and TRBJ2-5; the D call of TRBD1 is as the table states it, not checked on the DNA. TRBV21-1 represents a pseudogene. The CDR3 has 16 amino acids.

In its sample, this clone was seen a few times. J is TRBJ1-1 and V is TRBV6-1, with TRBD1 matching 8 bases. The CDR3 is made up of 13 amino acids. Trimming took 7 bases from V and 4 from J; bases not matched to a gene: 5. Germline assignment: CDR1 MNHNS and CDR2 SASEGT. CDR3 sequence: CASTPDRGTEAFF. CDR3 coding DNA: TGTGCCAGCACCCCCGACAGGGGCACTGAAGCTTTCTTT.

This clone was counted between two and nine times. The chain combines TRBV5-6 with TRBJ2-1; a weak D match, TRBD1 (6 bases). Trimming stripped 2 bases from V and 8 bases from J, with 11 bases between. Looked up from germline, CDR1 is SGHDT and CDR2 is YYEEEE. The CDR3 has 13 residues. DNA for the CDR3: TGTGCCAGCAGCTTCCAGGGGCGATATGAGCAGTTCTTC. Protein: CASSFQGRYEQFF.

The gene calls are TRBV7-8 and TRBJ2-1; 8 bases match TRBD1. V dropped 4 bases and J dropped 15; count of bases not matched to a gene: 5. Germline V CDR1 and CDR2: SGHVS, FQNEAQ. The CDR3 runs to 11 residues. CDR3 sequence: CASSSSGGLFF. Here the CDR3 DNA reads TGTGCCAGCAGCTCCTCAGGGGGCCTGTTCTTC.

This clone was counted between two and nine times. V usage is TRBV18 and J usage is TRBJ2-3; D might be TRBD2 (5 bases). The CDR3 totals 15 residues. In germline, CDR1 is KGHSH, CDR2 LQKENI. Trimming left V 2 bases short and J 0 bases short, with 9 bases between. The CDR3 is CASSPSRTSTDTQYF. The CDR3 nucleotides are TGTGCCAGCTCACCAAGCCGGACTAGCACAGATACGCAGTATTTT.

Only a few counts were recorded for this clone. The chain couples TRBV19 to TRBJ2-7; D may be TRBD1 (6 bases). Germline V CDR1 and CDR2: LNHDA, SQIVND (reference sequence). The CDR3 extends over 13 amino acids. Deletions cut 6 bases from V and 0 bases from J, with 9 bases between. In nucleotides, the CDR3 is TGTGCCAGTAGGAGGACAGCCTCCTACGAGCAGTACTTC. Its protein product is CASRRTASYEQYF.

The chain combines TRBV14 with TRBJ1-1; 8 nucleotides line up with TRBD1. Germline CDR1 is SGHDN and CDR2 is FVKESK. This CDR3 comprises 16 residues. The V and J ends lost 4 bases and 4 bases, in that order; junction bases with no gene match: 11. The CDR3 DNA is TGTGCCAGCAGCCCCTGGACAGGGCCGGAGGGCACTGAAGCTTTCTTT. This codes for CASSPWTGPEGTEAFF.

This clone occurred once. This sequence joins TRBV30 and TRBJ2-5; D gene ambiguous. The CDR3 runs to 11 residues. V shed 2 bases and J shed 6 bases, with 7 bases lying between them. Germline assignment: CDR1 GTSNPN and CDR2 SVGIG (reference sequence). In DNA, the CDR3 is TGTGCCTGGAGTCCAGAACAGACCCAGTACTTC. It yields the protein CAWSPEQTQYF.

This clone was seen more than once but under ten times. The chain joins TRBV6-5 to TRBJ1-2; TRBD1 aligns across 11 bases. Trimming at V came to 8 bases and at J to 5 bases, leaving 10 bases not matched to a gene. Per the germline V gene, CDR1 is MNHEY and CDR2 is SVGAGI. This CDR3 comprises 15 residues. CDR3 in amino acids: CASSGTGGPWYGYTF. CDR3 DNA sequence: TGTGCCAGCTCCGGGACAGGGGGGCCGTGGTATGGCTACACCTTC.

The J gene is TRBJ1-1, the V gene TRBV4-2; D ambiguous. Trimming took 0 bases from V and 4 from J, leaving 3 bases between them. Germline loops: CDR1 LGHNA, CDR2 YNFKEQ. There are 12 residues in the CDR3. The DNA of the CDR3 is TGTGCCAGCAGCCAAGACAGCACTGAAGCTTTCTTT. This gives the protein CASSQDSTEAFF.

The CDR3 is CSVARDYDNEQFF. CDR3 nucleotide sequence: TGCAGCGTTGCCCGGGACTATGACAATGAGCAGTTCTTC. This chain joins TRBV29-1 and TRBJ2-1; 7 bases agree with TRBD2. The CDR3 loop spans 13 amino acids. Germline CDR1 is SQVTM and CDR2 is ANQGSEA. J gave up 5 bases and V 4 bases, and 5 bases lay outside the gene matches.

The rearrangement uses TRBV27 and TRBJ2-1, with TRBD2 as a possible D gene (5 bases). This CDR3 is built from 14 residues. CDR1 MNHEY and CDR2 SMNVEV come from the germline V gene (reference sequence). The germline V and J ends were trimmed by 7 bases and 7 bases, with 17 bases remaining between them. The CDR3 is CASTRTAQRNEQFF. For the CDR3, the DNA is TGTGCCAGCACGCGGACTGCCCAACGTAATGAGCAGTTCTTC.

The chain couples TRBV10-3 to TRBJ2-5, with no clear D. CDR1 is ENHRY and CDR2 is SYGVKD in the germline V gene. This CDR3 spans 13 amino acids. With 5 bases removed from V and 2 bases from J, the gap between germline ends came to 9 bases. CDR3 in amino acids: CAISSVEQETQYF. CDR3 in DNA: TGTGCCATCAGTAGCGTCGAACAAGAGACCCAGTACTTC.

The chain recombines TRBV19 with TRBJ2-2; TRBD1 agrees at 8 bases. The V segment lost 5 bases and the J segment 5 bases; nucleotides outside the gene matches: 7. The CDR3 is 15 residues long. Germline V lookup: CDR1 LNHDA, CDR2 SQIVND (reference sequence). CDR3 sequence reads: CASSALTGVTGELFF. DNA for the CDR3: TGTGCCAGTAGTGCCTTGACAGGGGTGACCGGGGAGCTGTTTTTT. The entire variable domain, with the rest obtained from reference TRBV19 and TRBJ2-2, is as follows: DGGITQSPKYLFRKEGQNVTLSCEQNLNHDAMYWYRQDPGQGLRLIYYSQIVNDFQKGDIAEGYSVSREKKESFPLTVTSAQKNPTAFYLCASSALTGVTGELFFGEGSRLTVL.

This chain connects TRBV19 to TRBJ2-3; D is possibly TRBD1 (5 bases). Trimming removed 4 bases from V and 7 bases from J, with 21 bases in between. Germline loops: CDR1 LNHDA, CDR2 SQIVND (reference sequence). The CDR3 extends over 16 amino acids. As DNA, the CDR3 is TGTGCCAGTAGTAAAACTCCAGGGTCCGTCGTGAATACGCAGTATTTT. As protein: CASSKTPGSVVNTQYF. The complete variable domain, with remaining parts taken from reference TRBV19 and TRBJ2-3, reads DGGITQSPKYLFRKEGQNVTLSCEQNLNHDAMYWYRQDPGQGLRLIYYSQIVNDFQKGDIAEGYSVSREKKESFPLTVTSAQKNPTAFYLCASSKTPGSVVNTQYFGPGTRLTVL.

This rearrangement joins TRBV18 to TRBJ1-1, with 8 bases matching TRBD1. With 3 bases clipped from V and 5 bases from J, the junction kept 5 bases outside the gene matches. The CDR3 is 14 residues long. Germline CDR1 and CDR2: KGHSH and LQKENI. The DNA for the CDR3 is TGTGCCAGCTCACCGAAGACAGGGGAAACTGAAGCTTTCTTT. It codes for CASSPKTGETEAFF.

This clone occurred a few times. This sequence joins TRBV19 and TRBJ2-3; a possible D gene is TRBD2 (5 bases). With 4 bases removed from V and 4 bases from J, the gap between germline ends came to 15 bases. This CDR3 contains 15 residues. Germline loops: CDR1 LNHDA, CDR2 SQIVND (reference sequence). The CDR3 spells CASSTTRSGADTQYF. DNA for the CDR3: TGTGCCAGTAGTACAACTAGGAGTGGTGCAGATACGCAGTATTTT.